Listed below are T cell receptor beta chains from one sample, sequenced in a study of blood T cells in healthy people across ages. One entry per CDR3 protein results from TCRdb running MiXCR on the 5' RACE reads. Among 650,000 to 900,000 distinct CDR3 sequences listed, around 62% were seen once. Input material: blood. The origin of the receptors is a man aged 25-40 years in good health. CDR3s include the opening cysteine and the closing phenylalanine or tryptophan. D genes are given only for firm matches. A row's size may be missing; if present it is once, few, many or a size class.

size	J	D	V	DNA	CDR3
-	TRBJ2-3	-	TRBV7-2	TGTGCCAGCAGCCCCTGGCTAGATACGCAGTATTTT	CASSPWLDTQYF
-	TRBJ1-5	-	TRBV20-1	TGCAGTGCTAGAGTAGGACTTTATAGCAATCAGCCCCAGCATTTT	CSARVGLYSNQPQHF
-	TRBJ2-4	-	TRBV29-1	TGCAGCGTTGGGGCAGCAAGCATTCAGTACTTC	CSVGAASIQYF
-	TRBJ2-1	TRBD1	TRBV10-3	TGTGCCATCAGTGACGGGACAGGGGGTTTTAGCTCCTACAATGAGCAGTTCTTC	CAISDGTGGFSSYNEQFF
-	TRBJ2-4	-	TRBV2	TGTGCCACCCAGATCCGCGTCGACAATCAGTACTTC	CATQIRVDNQYF
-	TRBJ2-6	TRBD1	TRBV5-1	TGCGCCAGCAGCCCGGACAGGGGAGGTGGGGCCAACGTCCTGACTTTC	CASSPDRGGGANVLTF
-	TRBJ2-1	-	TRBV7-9	TGTGCCAGCAGCTTAGATCGGGGATCGCAGTTCTTC	CASSLDRGSQFF
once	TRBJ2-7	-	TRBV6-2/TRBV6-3	TGTGCCAGCAGTACTATGACGGACTGGGTGAAGAACGAGCAGTACTTC	CASSTMTDWVKNEQYF
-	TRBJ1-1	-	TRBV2	TGTGCCAGCACCCTCCTGGGATCGGTTGCTGAAGCTTTCTTT	CASTLLGSVAEAFF
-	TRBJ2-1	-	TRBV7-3	TGTGCCAGCAGCCCATACAGGGTCAGGGGATACAATGAGCAGTTCTTC	CASSPYRVRGYNEQFF
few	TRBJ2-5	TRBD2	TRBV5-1	TGCGCCAGCAGCTTGGAAGGACTAGCGGATTTTCAAGAGACCCAGTACTTC	CASSLEGLADFQETQYF
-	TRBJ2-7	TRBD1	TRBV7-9	TGTGCCAGCAGCTTAGGGTCTCGGACAGGTTCCCCCTACGAGCAGTACTTC	CASSLGSRTGSPYEQYF
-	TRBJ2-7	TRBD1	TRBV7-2	TGTGCCAGCAGCTCCCCGGAACGGACAGGGACGCGCGAGCAGTACTTC	CASSSPERTGTREQYF
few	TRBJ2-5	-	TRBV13	TGTGCCAGCAGCTTAGGACAGGCTTTACAGACCCAGTACTTC	CASSLGQALQTQYF
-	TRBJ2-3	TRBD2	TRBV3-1	TGTGCCAGCAGCCACCCGGGGACTAGCGGGAGCGAGAGCACAGATACGCAGTATTTT	CASSHPGTSGSESTDTQYF
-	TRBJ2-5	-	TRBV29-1	TGCAGCGTTGAAAGGGGGGCTGTCGGAGAGACCCAGTACTTC	CSVERGAVGETQYF
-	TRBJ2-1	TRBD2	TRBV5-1	TGCGCCAGCAGCGCGACTAGCGGGGTCGCCAATGAGCAGTTCTTC	CASSATSGVANEQFF
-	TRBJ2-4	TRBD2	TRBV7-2	TGTGCCAGCAGCTTTCTAGCGGGGGGGGTCAAAAACATTCAGTACTTC	CASSFLAGGVKNIQYF
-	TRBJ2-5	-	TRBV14	TGTGCCAGCAGCATACGGACGAGGGAGACCCAGTACTTC	CASSIRTRETQYF
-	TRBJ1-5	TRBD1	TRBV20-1	TGCAGTGCCTTTGGGACAGTTAGCAATCAGCCCCAGCATTTT	CSAFGTVSNQPQHF
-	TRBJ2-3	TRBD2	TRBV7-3	TGTGCCAGCAGCACGAGCGGGGGCGGGGATACGCAGTATTTT	CASSTSGGGDTQYF
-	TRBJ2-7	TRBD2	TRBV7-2	TGTGCCAGCCCCGGGGCTAGCGGAACCTACGAGCAGTACTTC	CASPGASGTYEQYF
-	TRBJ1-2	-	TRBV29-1	TGCAGCGTCGCCCGGGGCGGGGCTGGCTACACCTTC	CSVARGGAGYTF
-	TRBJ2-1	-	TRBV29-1	TGCAGCGTTGACGGTTTTCGGAATGAGCAGTTCTTC	CSVDGFRNEQFF
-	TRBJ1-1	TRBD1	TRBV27	TGTGCCAGCGGGACAGACCTCGAAATGAACACTGAAGCTTTCTTT	CASGTDLEMNTEAFF
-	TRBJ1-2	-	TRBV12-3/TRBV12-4	TGTGCCAGCAGTTTTATCGACCGAGGGGGCTACACCTTC	CASSFIDRGGYTF
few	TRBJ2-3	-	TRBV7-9	TGTGCCAGCAGCTTTCAGTCCACAGATACGCAGTATTTT	CASSFQSTDTQYF
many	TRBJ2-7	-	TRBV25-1	TGTGCCAGCAGTGCCACAGGGTCCTACGAGCAGTACTTC	CASSATGSYEQYF
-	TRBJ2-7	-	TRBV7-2	TGTGCCAGCAGCCGGACCGCAGCAACAAAATCCTACGAGCAGTACTTC	CASSRTAATKSYEQYF
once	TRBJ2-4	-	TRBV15	TGTGCCACCAGCAAACCCCTTGGGGGGGGCAGCTTAAACATTCAGTACTTC	CATSKPLGGGSLNIQYF
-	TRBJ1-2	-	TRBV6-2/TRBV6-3	TGTGCCAGCAGTGACCCAACACGGGATGGCTACACCTTC	CASSDPTRDGYTF
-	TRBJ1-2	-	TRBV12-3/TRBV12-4	TGTGCCAGCAGTTTTAATGGCCATAACTATGGCTACACCTTC	CASSFNGHNYGYTF
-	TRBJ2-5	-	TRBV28	TGTGCCAGCAGTGTAACAGAGGGAGAGACCCAGTACTTC	CASSVTEGETQYF
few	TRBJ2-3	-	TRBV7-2	TGTGCCAGCAGCTTAGGAGCGGAGACAGATACGCAGTATTTT	CASSLGAETDTQYF
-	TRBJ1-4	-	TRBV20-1	TGCAGTGCTAGAGGGGTGGACGCAACTAATGAAAAACTGTTTTTT	CSARGVDATNEKLFF
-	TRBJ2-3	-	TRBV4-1	TGCGCCAGCAGCCAGGCGACGGCAGATACGCAGTATTTT	CASSQATADTQYF
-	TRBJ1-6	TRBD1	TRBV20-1	TGCAGTGCTAGAACCGGACAGGGTTTGATCTCACCCCTCCACTTT	CSARTGQGLISPLHF
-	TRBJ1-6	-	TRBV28	TGTGCCAGCACCACTCCGGCGGGTAATTCACCCCTCCACTTT	CASTTPAGNSPLHF
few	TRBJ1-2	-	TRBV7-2	TGTGCCAGCAGCCCTGGAAGCTATTCTAACTATGGCTACACCTTC	CASSPGSYSNYGYTF
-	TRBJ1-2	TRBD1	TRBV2	TGTGCGAGGGGCCGGGACAGCCAAACACACTATGGCTACACCTTC	CARGRDSQTHYGYTF
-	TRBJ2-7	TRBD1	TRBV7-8	TGTGCCAGCAGCTCTTCGCCGGGGACAGAAATACCTCGGGAGCAGTACTTC	CASSSSPGTEIPREQYF
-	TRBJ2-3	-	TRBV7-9	TGTGCCAGCAGCTTATTGCCCTTAGCGAGAGTGGATACGCAGTATTTT	CASSLLPLARVDTQYF
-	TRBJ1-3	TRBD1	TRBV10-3	TGTGCCATCAGCACCACAGGGGGCTCTGGAAACACCATATATTTT	CAISTTGGSGNTIYF
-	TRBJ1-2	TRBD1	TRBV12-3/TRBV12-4	TGTGCCAGCAGTTTACGACAGGGGGGGGGCTACACCTTC	CASSLRQGGGYTF
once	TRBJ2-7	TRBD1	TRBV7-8	TGTGCCAGCAGCTTAGCCTCGGGACAGGTTTCCGAGCAGTACTTC	CASSLASGQVSEQYF
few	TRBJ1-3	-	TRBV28	TGTGCCAGCACCCCCGAGAGAAACACCATATATTTT	CASTPERNTIYF